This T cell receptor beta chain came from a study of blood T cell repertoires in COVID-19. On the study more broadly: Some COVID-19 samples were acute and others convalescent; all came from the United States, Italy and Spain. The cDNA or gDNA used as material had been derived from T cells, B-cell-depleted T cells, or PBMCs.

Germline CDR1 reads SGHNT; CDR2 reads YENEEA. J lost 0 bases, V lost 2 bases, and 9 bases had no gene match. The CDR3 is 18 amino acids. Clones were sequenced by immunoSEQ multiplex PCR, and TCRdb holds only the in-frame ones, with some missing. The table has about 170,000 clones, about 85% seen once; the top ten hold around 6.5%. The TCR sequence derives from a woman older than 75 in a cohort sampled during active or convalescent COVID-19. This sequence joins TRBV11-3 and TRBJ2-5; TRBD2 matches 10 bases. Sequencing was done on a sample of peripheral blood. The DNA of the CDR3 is TGTGCCAGCAGCTTATCTTTATGGCTAGCGGGGGACCAAGAGACCCAGTACTTC. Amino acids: CASSLSLWLAGDQETQYF. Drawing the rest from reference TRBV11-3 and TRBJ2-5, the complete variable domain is EAGVVQSPRYKIIEKKQPVAFWCNPISGHNTLYWYLQNLGQGPELLIRYENEEAVDDSQLPKDRFSAERLKGVDSTLKIQPAELGDSAVYLCASSLSLWLAGDQETQYFGPGTRLLVL.